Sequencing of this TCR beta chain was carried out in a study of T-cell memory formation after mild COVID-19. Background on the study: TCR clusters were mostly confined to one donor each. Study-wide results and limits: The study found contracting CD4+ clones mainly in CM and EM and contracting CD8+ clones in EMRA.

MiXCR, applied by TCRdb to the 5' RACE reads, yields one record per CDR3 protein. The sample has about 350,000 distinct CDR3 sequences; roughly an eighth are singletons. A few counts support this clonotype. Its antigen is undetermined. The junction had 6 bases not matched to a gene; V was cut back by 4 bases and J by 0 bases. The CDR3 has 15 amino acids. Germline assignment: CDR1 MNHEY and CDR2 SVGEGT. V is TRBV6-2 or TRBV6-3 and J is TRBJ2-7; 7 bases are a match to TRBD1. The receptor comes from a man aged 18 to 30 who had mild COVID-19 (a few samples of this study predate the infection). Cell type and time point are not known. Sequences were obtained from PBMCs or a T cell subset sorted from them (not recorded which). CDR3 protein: CASSSGTANSYEQYV. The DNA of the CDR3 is TGTGCCAGCAGTTCCGGGACAGCAAACTCCTACGAGCAGTACGTC.